The 17 T cell receptor beta chains below come from one sample, sequenced in a study of PD-L1 blockade in urothelial cancer. The protocol was immunoSEQ multiplex PCR, while the TCRdb copy is restricted to in-frame clones and leaves out a portion. The sample has 85,000 to 100,000 clones; approximately 91% are singletons. Specimen: PBMCs, collected around atezolizumab (anti-PD-L1) treatment. Receptor source: a man aged 60-69 years with urothelial cancer.

The V call is TRBV23-1, the J call TRBJ1-6; possibly TRBD1 for D (6 bases). TRBV23-1 is placed among ORFs of uncertain function. The germline V and J ends were trimmed by 0 bases and 5 bases, with 20 bases remaining between them. The CDR3 is 19 residues long. The CDR3 DNA follows: TGCGCCAGCAGTCAATCGACGTCTTGGGGGCCGTCTGATAATTCACCCCTCCACTTT. It codes for CASSQSTSWGPSDNSPLHF.

This chain uses TRBV4-2 with TRBJ1-1, with TRBD1 identical over 11 bases. The CDR3 runs to 16 residues. The J segment lost 8 bases and the V segment lost 3 bases, leaving 11 bases of the junction unmatched. Germline CDR1 reads LGHNA; CDR2 reads YNFKEQ. DNA for the CDR3: TGTGCCAGCAGCCAGTGGGAGGGACAGGGGGGAGTGGAAGCTTTCTTT. Translated: CASSQWEGQGGVEAFF.

The CDR3 loop is CASSQRTGYNSPLHF. The CDR3 DNA follows: TGCGCCAGCAGCCAGAGGACAGGGTATAATTCACCCCTCCACTTT. The V and J genes are TRBV4-3 and TRBJ1-6; 8 bases align to TRBD1. Germline assignment: CDR1 LGHNA and CDR2 YSLEER. The junction had 2 bases not matched to a gene; V was cut back by 3 bases and J by 4 bases. CDR3 size: 15 residues.

V gene TRBV9 combines with J gene TRBJ2-3; D uncertain. V gave up 4 bases and J gave up 1 base, with 13 bases separating them. The CDR3 is 15 amino acids. CDR1 and CDR2 from the germline V gene are SGDLS and YYNGEE. CDR3 in DNA: TGTGCCAGCAGCCTAGGACCCCGGGGCACAGATACGCAGTATTTT. It specifies CASSLGPRGTDTQYF.

The chain recombines TRBV4-1 with TRBJ2-3; D perhaps matches TRBD1 (5 bases). Germline CDR1 MGHRA, CDR2 YSYEKL. The CDR3 runs to 15 residues. Between the trimmed V and J ends, which lost 3 bases and 1 base, there was a span of 11 bases. The CDR3 spells CASSQGVRGTDTQYF. The CDR3 nucleotides read TGCGCCAGCAGCCAGGGTGTCAGGGGCACAGATACGCAGTATTTT.

The chain recombines TRBV18 with TRBJ2-3; D may be TRBD2 (5 bases). V was pared by 8 bases and J by 4 bases, with 13 bases between. This CDR3 is built from 13 residues. Germline V gene sequence: CDR1 KGHSH, CDR2 LQKENI. The CDR3 loop reads CASTLSGPDTQYF. For the CDR3, the DNA is TGTGCCAGCACCTTAAGCGGTCCAGATACGCAGTATTTT.

This chain connects TRBV11-2 to TRBJ2-1, with TRBD2 identical over 8 bases. The CDR3 is 14 residues long. The germline gives CDR1 SGHAT, CDR2 FQNNGV. The V gene end was trimmed by 3 bases and the J gene end by 6 bases; junction bases not matched to a gene: 4. The CDR3 region is CASSFTSGANEQFF. The CDR3, as DNA: TGTGCCAGCAGCTTCACTAGCGGAGCCAATGAGCAGTTCTTC.

As DNA, the CDR3 is TGTGCCAGCAGTTACTCTCTGCGGAACCAAGAGACCCAGTACTTC. Residues: CASSYSLRNQETQYF. V is TRBV6-5 and J is TRBJ2-5; D not resolved. Germline V gene lookup returns CDR1 MNHEY and CDR2 SVGAGI. The CDR3 loop spans 15 amino acids. V was pared by 0 bases and J by 0 bases, with 8 bases between.

The V and J genes are TRBV7-9 and TRBJ2-1; maybe TRBD1 (6 bases). The CDR3 runs to 12 residues. The germline V and J ends were trimmed by 3 bases and 10 bases, with 10 bases remaining between them. CDR1 is SEHNR, CDR2 FQNEAQ, per germline (reference sequence). CDR3 DNA sequence: TGTGCCAGCAGCTTCTCCGGGACAGAGCAGTTCTTC. Protein product: CASSFSGTEQFF.

The chain combines TRBV5-1 with TRBJ1-1, with D possibly TRBD1 on 6 matching bases. The CDR3 totals 14 residues. Germline CDR1 is SGHRS and CDR2 is YFSETQ. V was cut by 1 base and J by 3 bases, with 10 bases left in between. CDR3 sequence (DNA): TGCGCCAGCAGCTTGTCAGGGGCGGACACTGAAGCTTTCTTT. Its translation: CASSLSGADTEAFF.

The chain links TRBV19 to TRBJ2-1; D possibly corresponds to TRBD2 (7 bases). CDR3 length: 15 amino acids. Germline assignment: CDR1 LNHDA and CDR2 SQIVND (reference sequence). The V gene lost 1 base and the J gene lost 7 bases, with 14 bases spanning the gap. CDR3 nucleotides: TGTGCCAGTAGTATAGGAGGGGGGGTGGGTAATGAGCAGTTCTTC. It yields the protein CASSIGGGVGNEQFF. Drawing the rest from reference TRBV19 and TRBJ2-1, the complete variable domain is DGGITQSPKYLFRKEGQNVTLSCEQNLNHDAMYWYRQDPGQGLRLIYYSQIVNDFQKGDIAEGYSVSREKKESFPLTVTSAQKNPTAFYLCASSIGGGVGNEQFFGPGTRLTVL.

The genes are TRBV4-2 and TRBJ1-4; 9 bases map to TRBD1. This CDR3 region has 16 residues. Looked up from germline, CDR1 is LGHNA and CDR2 is YNFKEQ. With 3 bases clipped from V and 3 bases from J, the junction kept 5 bases outside the gene matches. The CDR3 nucleotides are TGTGCCAGCAGCCACACAGGGGGCTCAGCTAATGAAAAACTGTTTTTT. It translates to CASSHTGGSANEKLFF.

The chain is built from TRBV19 and TRBJ2-1; tentative D call: TRBD1 (6 bases). V was pared by 5 bases and J by 12 bases, with 14 bases between. The germline V gene has CDR1 LNHDA and CDR2 SQIVND (reference sequence). The CDR3 length is 12 residues. The chain's CDR3 is CASSPTGKGQFF. CDR3 DNA: TGTGCCAGTAGTCCCACAGGGAAAGGGCAGTTCTTC.

In this sample, this clone turned up a few times. The J gene is TRBJ1-3, the V gene TRBV7-2; 8 nucleotides line up with TRBD1. The V segment lost 5 bases and the J segment 0 bases; nucleotides outside the gene matches: 6. Germline V gene lookup returns CDR1 SGHTA and CDR2 FQGNSA. This CDR3 is built from 16 residues. CDR3 sequence (DNA): TGTGCCAGCAGCCTCGGACAGGGTCTCTCTGGAAACACCATATATTTT. Its protein product is CASSLGQGLSGNTIYF. Together with reference TRBV7-2 and TRBJ1-3, the CDR3 gives the full variable domain: GAGVSQSPSNKVTEKGKDVELRCDPISGHTALYWYRQSLGQGLEFLIYFQGNSAPDKSGLPSDRFSAERTGGSVSTLTIQRTQQEDSAVYLCASSLGQGLSGNTIYFGEGSWLTVV.

Details on this clone: This CDR3 is also generated by other DNA sequences in the sample. This rearrangement joins TRBV27 to TRBJ1-5, with 10 nucleotides matching TRBD1. The CDR3 spans 15 residues. Germline-derived CDR1 and CDR2 are MNHEY and SMNVEV (reference sequence). J gave up 2 bases and V 3 bases, and 1 base lay outside the gene matches. CDR3 sequence (DNA): TGTGCCAGCAGTTTCGGGACAGGGGGCAATCAGCCCCAGCATTTT. Translation gives CASSFGTGGNQPQHF.

Only one count was recorded for this clone. V usage is TRBV2 and J usage is TRBJ2-3; D call uncertain. V was cut by 5 bases and J by 4 bases, with 10 bases left in between. The CDR3 consists of 13 residues. In germline, CDR1 is SNHLY, CDR2 FYNNEI. DNA of the CDR3: TGTGCCAGCAGTCCTCCCCCGGCAGATACGCAGTATTTT. This codes for CASSPPPADTQYF.

J is TRBJ2-7 and V is TRBV19; TRBD2 matches at 7 bases. The V gene end was trimmed by 6 bases and the J gene end by 3 bases; junction bases not matched to a gene: 11. The germline V gene encodes CDR1 LNHDA and CDR2 SQIVND (reference sequence). This CDR3 has 15 amino acids. This CDR3 is CASRTSSGTDYEQYF. CDR3 nucleotides: TGTGCCAGTAGGACCTCGAGCGGGACCGACTACGAGCAGTACTTC.